These T cell receptor beta chains were read from a single sample in a study of T cells after yellow fever vaccination. TCRdb used MiXCR to reprocess the 5' RACE reads, holding one entry per CDR3 protein. The sample records a few hundred thousand distinct CDR3 sequences, roughly 3.5% being singletons. This specimen was PBMCs, taken on the day of the yellow fever booster vaccination. All receptors derive from a man aged 18 to 30 who received the YFV17D yellow fever vaccine. Each CDR3 is given with its conserved first and last residue. Fields, in order: clone size, D gene, J gene, V gene, CDR3 protein, CDR3 DNA. A D gene is named only where the DNA matches it firmly. Part of the rows lack a size; the others show once, few, many or a class for expanded clones.

few	NA	TRBJ1-2	TRBV5-1	CASRRSTGANYGYTF	TGCGCCAGCAGACGATCGACGGGAGCAAACTATGGCTACACCTTC
few	NA	TRBJ2-7	TRBV7-2	CASRIDINSYEQYF	TGTGCCAGCCGTATCGACATCAACTCCTACGAGCAGTACTTC
NA	NA	TRBJ1-3	TRBV20-1	CSARDGSSGNTIYF	TGCAGTGCTAGAGATGGGAGCTCTGGAAACACCATATATTTT
many	NA	TRBJ1-2	TRBV7-9	CASSPPFLSNYGYTF	TGTGCCAGCAGCCCCCCTTTCCTGTCTAACTATGGCTACACCTTC
few	NA	TRBJ1-4	TRBV15	CATSMGPGEGEKLFF	TGTGCCACCAGCATGGGCCCCGGGGAGGGTGAAAAACTGTTTTTT
once	TRBD1	TRBJ1-2	TRBV4-3	CASSQDIRDRTSIGYGYTF	TGCGCCAGCAGCCAAGATATCCGGGACAGGACCTCAATTGGCTATGGCTACACCTTC
many	TRBD1	TRBJ2-2	TRBV4-1	CASSQGDRVGTGELFF	TGCGCCAGCAGCCAAGGGGACAGGGTGGGCACCGGGGAGCTGTTTTTT
few	NA	TRBJ1-2	TRBV4-3	CASSASRRGPILYTF	TGCGCCAGCAGCGCCTCCCGGCGGGGCCCTATTCTCTACACCTTC
many	NA	TRBJ2-1	TRBV7-9	CASSLRRDNEQFF	TGTGCCAGCAGCTTAAGGCGGGACAATGAGCAGTTCTTC
many	NA	TRBJ1-4	TRBV25-1	CASSDPGKRKLFF	TGTGCCAGCAGTGATCCAGGGAAAAGGAAACTGTTTTTT
many	TRBD2	TRBJ2-7	TRBV6-2/TRBV6-3	CASSHGLAGVYEQYF	TGTGCCAGCAGTCACGGACTAGCGGGGGTCTACGAGCAGTACTTC
NA	TRBD2	TRBJ2-7	TRBV5-1	CASSLVSSGGSTYEQYF	TGCGCCAGCAGCTTGGTTTCTAGCGGGGGTAGTACCTACGAGCAGTACTTC
few	NA	TRBJ2-5	TRBV24-1	CATSDARQGGEETQYF	TGTGCCACCAGTGATGCTCGACAGGGAGGGGAAGAGACCCAGTACTTC
few	NA	TRBJ1-2	TRBV18	CASSPSLEGYYGYTF	TGTGCCAGCTCACCGTCACTCGAGGGGTACTATGGCTACACCTTC
few	NA	TRBJ1-2	TRBV5-1	CASSGSPVYYGYTF	TGCGCCAGCAGCGGATCCCCGGTATATTATGGCTACACCTTC
many	NA	TRBJ1-1	TRBV4-1	CASSQEYPTEAFF	TGCGCCAGCAGCCAAGAATATCCCACTGAAGCTTTCTTT
many	NA	TRBJ2-1	TRBV7-2	CASSPPVRVTPYNEQFF	TGTGCCAGCAGCCCCCCGGTGCGAGTCACTCCCTACAATGAGCAGTTCTTC
NA	NA	TRBJ2-5	TRBV6-1	CASSDGGGDPRAQYF	TGTGCCAGCAGTGACGGCGGGGGCGACCCAAGGGCCCAGTACTTC
NA	NA	TRBJ1-6	TRBV18	CASSLRGMVSPLHF	TGTGCCAGCTCGCTCAGGGGAATGGTCTCACCCCTCCACTTT
NA	NA	TRBJ2-7	TRBV29-1	CSVWNSGSYEQYF	TGCAGCGTTTGGAATTCAGGGTCCTACGAGCAGTACTTC